Detailed here is one T cell receptor (beta chain). Its target is unknown. Relative to the germline gene, one junction end is altered; a read error may explain this. This specimen belongs to a study of tumor-infiltrating lymphocytes in primary liver carcinoma. Co-extraction of both nucleic acids (RNA and DNA) used roughly 18-32 mg of unsorted bulk tissue. This CDR3 is 17 amino acids long. Study-level results: Reduced overlap was seen in tumor-adjacent and tumor-blood pairs versus tumor region pairs.

Total RNA (around 500 ng) served as template for TCR beta cDNA synthesis primed by a constant-region primer. Amplification in three nested multiplex PCR rounds with slightly modified ARM-PCR gave rise to TCR beta libraries. The two initial PCR rounds, roughly 9 cycles each, used TRBV1-TRBV30 forward and C-beta reverse primers. TCRdb ran MiXCR on the multiplex PCR reads and lists one entry per CDR3 protein. The data contain 95,000 to 150,000 distinct CDR3 sequences, 64% of them seen just once; the ten biggest clones take up about 8%. Source material: liver tumor tissue from sampling region 3. Subset: tumor region T3, left-lateral pole. V usage is TRBV12-3 or TRBV12-4 and J usage is TRBJ1-4, with D perhaps matching TRBD1 (5 bases). This TCR came from a woman aged 60 to 75 with primary liver carcinoma and hepatitis B virus infection. DNA of the CDR3: TGTGTCAGCAGTTCTACCGGGACCGCTTATTACAACGAAAAACTGTTTTTT. Its translation: CVSSSTGTAYYNEKLFF.